This TCR beta chain came from a study of blood T cell repertoires in COVID-19. The J segment lost 8 bases and the V segment lost 7 bases, leaving 11 bases of the junction unmatched. The germline V gene encodes CDR1 MDHEN and CDR2 SYDVKM. The CDR3 totals 15 residues. The data were produced by immunoSEQ multiplex PCR, yet TCRdb's version contains in-frame clones alone and is incomplete. Here the sample spans about 110,000 clones, 85% being singletons. The table lists this clone with a few counts. Sequenced input: peripheral blood. The chain carries TRBV28 and TRBJ1-3, with TRBD1 identical over 10 bases. This TCR came from a human donor in a cohort sampled during active COVID-19. The CDR3 sequence: CASTQRQGALDTIYF. CDR3 DNA sequence: TGTGCCAGCACTCAAAGACAGGGGGCTTTAGACACCATATATTTT.